One sample yielded the 5 T cell receptor beta chains listed below, sequenced in a study of blood T cell repertoires in COVID-19. The table came from immunoSEQ multiplex PCR; TCRdb's copy has only in-frame clones and leaves some out. Of around 380,000 clones detected, roughly 86% appear once; the ten largest clones hold under 1.5%. Sequenced input: PBMCs or T cells enriched from blood (not recorded which). These receptors originate from a man in his thirties or forties who had recovered from COVID-19.

The chain carries TRBV4-1 and TRBJ1-4; tentative D call: TRBD1 (5 bases). Trimming removed 7 bases from V and 7 bases from J, with 22 bases in between. Germline V gene data show CDR1 as MGHRA and CDR2 as YSYEKL. The CDR3 length is 16 residues. CDR3 bases: TGCGCCAGCACCGTAGGGAGGGGTAGGGACGGTGAAAAACTGTTTTTT. Translated, it gives CASTVGRGRDGEKLFF.

J is TRBJ1-5 and V is TRBV15; D is undetermined. In germline, CDR1 is LNHNV, CDR2 YYDKDF (reference sequence). V was shortened by 0 bases and J by 1 base, with 4 bases between the two germline ends. The CDR3 covers 14 residues. DNA of the CDR3: TGTGCCACCAGCAGAGACCGGAGCAATCAGCCCCAGCATTTT. As protein: CATSRDRSNQPQHF.

The chain recombines TRBV7-9 with TRBJ2-3, with TRBD1 matching over 11 bases. CDR1 is SEHNR and CDR2 is FQNEAQ in the germline V gene (reference sequence). Germline trimming cut 5 bases from V and 3 bases from J; bases unmatched to any gene: 4. This CDR3 is built from 15 residues. CDR3 DNA: TGTGCCAGCAGCCCCGGGACAGGGGGAACAGATACGCAGTATTTT. Protein sequence: CASSPGTGGTDTQYF. Full variable domain (rest looked up from reference TRBV7-9 and TRBJ2-3): DTGVSQNPRHKITKRGQNVTFRCDPISEHNRLYWYRQTLGQGPEFLTYFQNEAQLEKSRLLSDRFSAERPKGSFSTLEIQRTEQGDSAMYLCASSPGTGGTDTQYFGPGTRLTVL.

This chain uses TRBV5-4 with TRBJ1-2, with TRBD1 matching 9 bases. V dropped 4 bases and J dropped 1; count of bases not matched to a gene: 8. Germline CDR1 is SGHNT and CDR2 is YYREEE (reference sequence). This CDR3 spans 16 amino acids. The CDR3 sequence is CASSRPGTGSNYGYTF. CDR3 bases: TGTGCCAGCAGCCGTCCCGGGACAGGGAGTAACTATGGCTACACCTTC.

The CDR3 bases are TGTGCCAGCAGCCCGTCCGGACTAGCGGGGAACAATGAGCAGTTCTTC. Translating gives CASSPSGLAGNNEQFF. V gene TRBV7-9 combines with J gene TRBJ2-1; TRBD2 aligns across 12 bases. CDR1 is SEHNR, CDR2 FQNEAQ, per germline (reference sequence). The CDR3 loop spans 16 amino acids. Trimming took 5 bases from V and 5 from J; bases not matched to a gene: 7. Full variable domain (remainder filled in from reference TRBV7-9 and TRBJ2-1): DTGVSQNPRHKITKRGQNVTFRCDPISEHNRLYWYRQTLGQGPEFLTYFQNEAQLEKSRLLSDRFSAERPKGSFSTLEIQRTEQGDSAMYLCASSPSGLAGNNEQFFGPGTRLTVL.